A selection of T cell receptor beta chains follows, all from one sample in a study of blood T cell repertoires in COVID-19. Using immunoSEQ multiplex PCR, the repertoire was profiled, and TCRdb retains in-frame clones only, with some absent. The top ten clones hold under 15% of a sample with around 160,000 clones, 70% to 90% of them seen once. The sequenced material came from peripheral blood. These receptors all stem from a man aged 55-75 years with active or convalescent COVID-19. The CDR3 runs from the conserved cysteine through the conserved F or W. The D gene is left open where the match is weak. Clone size is not always given. Where it is, it says once, few, many or a class for expanded clones.

V	J	D	size	CDR3	DNA
TRBV19	TRBJ2-1	TRBD2	-	CASSIEGTMNNEQFF	TGTGCCAGTAGTATTGAAGGGACTATGAACAATGAGCAGTTCTTC
TRBV29-1	TRBJ2-7	TRBD2	-	CSVDIAGLYEQYF	TGCAGCGTTGACATAGCGGGCCTCTACGAGCAGTACTTC
TRBV7-2	TRBJ2-3	TRBD2	-	CASSPDTSGPRDTQYF	TGTGCCAGCAGCCCGGATACTAGCGGGCCCCGAGATACGCAGTATTTT
TRBV6-5	TRBJ1-1	TRBD1	-	CASGDRARNTEAFF	TGTGCGAGCGGGGACAGGGCGAGAAACACTGAAGCTTTCTTT
TRBV10-3	TRBJ1-5	-	once	CATSGVDGNQPQHF	TGTGCCACCTCCGGGGTAGATGGCAATCAGCCCCAGCATTTT
TRBV27	TRBJ2-1	-	-	CASSFSATRLEQFF	TGTGCCAGCAGTTTTTCGGCTACGAGGTTGGAGCAGTTCTTC
TRBV6-2/TRBV6-3	TRBJ2-7	TRBD2	-	CASSYDSGSWEQYF	TGTGCCAGCAGTTATGACAGCGGGAGTTGGGAGCAGTACTTC
TRBV6-2/TRBV6-3	TRBJ2-3	TRBD1	-	CASSLGQASWGDTQYF	TGTGCCAGCAGCCTCGGACAGGCATCATGGGGAGATACGCAGTATTTT
TRBV4-3	TRBJ2-7	TRBD2	-	CARAPGGPYEQYF	TGCGCCAGGGCCCCGGGAGGGCCCTACGAGCAGTACTTC
TRBV9	TRBJ1-6	-	few	CASSVGEGGQIHF	TGTGCCAGCAGCGTAGGGGAGGGGGGACAAATCCACTTT
TRBV28	TRBJ1-5	-	-	CASRSSGGWSNQPQHF	TGTGCCAGCAGATCCTCTGGGGGGTGGAGCAATCAGCCCCAGCATTTT
TRBV12-3/TRBV12-4	TRBJ2-3	TRBD1	-	CASDSPGGPTQYF	TGTGCCAGCGATTCGCCAGGGGGCCCCACGCAGTATTTT
TRBV24-1	TRBJ2-3	TRBD2	-	CATSDLPGEGEDTQYF	TGTGCCACCAGTGATTTGCCGGGGGAGGGAGAAGATACGCAGTATTTT
TRBV2	TRBJ2-2	TRBD1	-	CASSELQGATGELFF	TGTGCCAGCAGTGAATTACAGGGGGCCACCGGGGAGCTGTTTTTT
TRBV6-4	TRBJ2-2	-	-	CASSEALNPGTGELFF	TGTGCCAGCAGTGAGGCATTAAACCCGGGAACCGGGGAGCTGTTTTTT
TRBV28	TRBJ1-5	-	few	CASIDEGQPQHF	TGTGCCAGCATTGATGAGGGTCAGCCCCAGCATTTT
TRBV5-1	TRBJ1-5	TRBD1	few	CASSLDRASNQPQHF	TGCGCCAGCAGTTTGGACAGGGCTAGCAATCAGCCCCAGCATTTT
TRBV11-2	TRBJ1-2	TRBD1	-	CASSSGTANNYGYTF	TGTGCCAGCAGCTCGGGGACAGCCAATAACTATGGCTACACCTTC
TRBV11-2	TRBJ2-3	-	-	CASSLEGLARRTDTQYF	TGTGCCAGCAGCTTAGAGGGGTTAGCGAGGAGAACAGATACGCAGTATTTT
TRBV5-6	TRBJ1-1	-	few	CASSIPPPGTEAFF	TGTGCCAGCAGCATCCCCCCCCCAGGGACTGAAGCTTTCTTT
TRBV18	TRBJ2-2	-	-	CASSPFSGANTGELFF	TGTGCCAGCTCACCTTTTAGCGGCGCGAACACCGGGGAGCTGTTTTTT
TRBV6-6	TRBJ2-6	-	-	CASSYSTGGANVLTF	TGTGCCAGCAGTTACTCGACAGGTGGGGCCAACGTCCTGACTTTC
TRBV7-9	TRBJ1-3	-	-	CASSLPVGPGNTIYF	TGTGCCAGCAGCCTCCCCGTGGGGCCTGGAAACACCATATATTTT
TRBV19	TRBJ1-1	TRBD1	-	CASSITPGGRTEAFF	TGTGCCAGTAGTATAACTCCAGGGGGCCGAACTGAAGCTTTCTTT
TRBV7-6	TRBJ2-1	TRBD2	-	CASSLREAGLAAVYNEQFF	TGTGCCAGCAGCCTAAGAGAAGCTGGACTAGCAGCCGTTTACAATGAGCAGTTCTTC
TRBV14	TRBJ2-1	-	-	CASSPRTGTLYNEQFF	TGTGCCAGCAGCCCTCGAACGGGGACTCTGTACAATGAGCAGTTCTTC
TRBV5-1	TRBJ1-4	-	-	CASSLNPGGNEKLFF	TGCGCCAGCAGCTTGAACCCGGGGGGTAATGAAAAACTGTTTTTT
TRBV6-2/TRBV6-3	TRBJ2-7	-	-	CASSQTSKYEQYF	TGTGCCAGCAGTCAAACTAGCAAGTACGAGCAGTACTTC